This T cell receptor (beta chain) derives from a study of shared clonotypes between healthy human individuals. Whole-study results and caveats: The study's rarefaction showed incomplete sorted-subset sequencing despite large depth.

The study drew all its donors from Caucasian adults living in Nashville, Tennessee. A note on this clone: Its antigen remains unknown. Mismatch with germline at one junction end may stem from a read error.

Profiling relied on immunoSEQ multiplex PCR, and the TCRdb table lists in-frame clones only, not all of them. The sample includes 1.5 million to 1.9 million clones, about 98% seen only once; the top ten take about 0.45%. The source of this sequence is a man under 40 in good health. Sequenced: naive CD4+ T cells sorted from blood. Regarding subset: CD45RA+ positively selected.

The CDR3 DNA sequence: TGTGCTAGCAGCCCAGACAGGGTAGGAGAAGCTTTCTTT. Amino acid sequence: CASSPDRVGEAFF. The gene calls are TRBV7-7 and TRBJ1-1; 7 nucleotides agree with TRBD1. The CDR3 has 13 residues. The germline V gene encodes CDR1 SSHAT and CDR2 FNYEAQ (reference sequence).